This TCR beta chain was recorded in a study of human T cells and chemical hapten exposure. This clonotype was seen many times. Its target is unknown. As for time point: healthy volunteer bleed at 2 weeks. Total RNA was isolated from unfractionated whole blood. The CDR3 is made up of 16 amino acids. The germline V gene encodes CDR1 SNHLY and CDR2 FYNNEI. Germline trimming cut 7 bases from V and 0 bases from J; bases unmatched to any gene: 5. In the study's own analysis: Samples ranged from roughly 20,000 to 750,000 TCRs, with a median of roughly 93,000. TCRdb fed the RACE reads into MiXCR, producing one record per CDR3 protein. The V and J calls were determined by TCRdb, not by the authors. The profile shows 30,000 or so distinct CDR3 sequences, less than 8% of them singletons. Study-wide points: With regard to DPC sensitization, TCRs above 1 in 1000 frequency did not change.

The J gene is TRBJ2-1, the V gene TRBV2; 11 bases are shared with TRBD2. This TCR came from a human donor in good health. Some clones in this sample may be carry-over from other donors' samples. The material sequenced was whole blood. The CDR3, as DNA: TGTGCCAGCATTCCTAGCGGGGGGAGCTCCTACAATGAGCAGTTCTTC. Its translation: CASIPSGGSSYNEQFF.